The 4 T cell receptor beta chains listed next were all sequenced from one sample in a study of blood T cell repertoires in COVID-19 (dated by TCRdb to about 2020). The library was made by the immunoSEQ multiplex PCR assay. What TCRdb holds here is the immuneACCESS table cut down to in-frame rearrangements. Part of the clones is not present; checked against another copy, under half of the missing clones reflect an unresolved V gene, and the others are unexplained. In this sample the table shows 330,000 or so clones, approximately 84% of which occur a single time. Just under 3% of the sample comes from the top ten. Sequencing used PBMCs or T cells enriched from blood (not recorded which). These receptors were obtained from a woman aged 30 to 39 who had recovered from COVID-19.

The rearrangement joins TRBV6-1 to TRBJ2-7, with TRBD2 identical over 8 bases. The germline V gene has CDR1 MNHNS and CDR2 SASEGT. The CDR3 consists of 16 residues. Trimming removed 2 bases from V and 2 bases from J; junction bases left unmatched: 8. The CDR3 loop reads CASSEPTSGFPYEQYF. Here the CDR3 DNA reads TGTGCCAGCAGTGAACCAACTAGCGGTTTCCCCTACGAGCAGTACTTC.

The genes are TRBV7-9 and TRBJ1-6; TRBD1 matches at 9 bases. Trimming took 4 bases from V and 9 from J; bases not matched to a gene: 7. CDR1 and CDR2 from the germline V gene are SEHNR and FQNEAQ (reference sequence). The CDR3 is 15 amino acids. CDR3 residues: CASSSYRDRASPLHF. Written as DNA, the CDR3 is TGTGCCAGCAGCTCGTACCGGGACAGGGCTTCACCCCTCCACTTT.

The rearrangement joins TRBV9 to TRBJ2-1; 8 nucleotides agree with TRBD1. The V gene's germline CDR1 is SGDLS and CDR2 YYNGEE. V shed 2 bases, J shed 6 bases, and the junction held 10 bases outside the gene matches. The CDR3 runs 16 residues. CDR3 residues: CASSVGQGTNRNEQFF. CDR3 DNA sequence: TGTGCCAGCAGCGTCGGACAGGGTACAAATCGCAATGAGCAGTTCTTC.

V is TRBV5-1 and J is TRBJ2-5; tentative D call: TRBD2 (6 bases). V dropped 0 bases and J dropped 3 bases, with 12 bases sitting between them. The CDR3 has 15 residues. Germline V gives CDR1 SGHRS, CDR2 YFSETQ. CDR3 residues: CASSLASAGKETQYF. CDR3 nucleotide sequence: TGCGCCAGCAGCTTGGCGTCAGCGGGTAAAGAGACCCAGTACTTC.